Below, one T cell receptor (beta chain) is given with its context. In the authors' methods: The authors estimated nucleated cell counts from reference gene primer amplification. Sequencing was performed with immunoSEQ multiplex PCR; in TCRdb, only in-frame clones are kept and a portion is missing. For V, J and clone size, that table is used; D and trimming come from the DNA. The table includes 200,000 to 250,000 clones, less than 90% detected once. The sample belongs to a study of blood T cell repertoires in COVID-19. Across the study: PBMCs, B-cell-depleted T cells, or T cells were the source of the cDNA or gDNA that made up the material.

Seattle cases were enrolled at active infection and followed longitudinally. Trimming pared 4 bases from V and 0 bases from J, leaving 17 bases between. The CDR3 sequence is 17 residues long. CDR1 is LGHNA and CDR2 is YNFKEQ in the germline V gene. What was sequenced was peripheral blood. The chain employs TRBV4-2 and TRBJ2-3, with D maybe TRBD2 (5 bases). This sequence originates from a woman older than 75 with COVID-19, enrolled during active disease. The DNA of the CDR3 is TGTGCCAGCAGCCCCGGGGAAGCGGACGCTAGCACAGATACGCAGTATTTT. Amino acids: CASSPGEADASTDTQYF.